Following are 18 T cell receptor beta chains from one sample sequenced in a study of cytomegalovirus exposure and HLA in healthy donors. PCR primers comprised 60 Vbeta and 13 Jbeta primers. Measured with immunoSEQ multiplex PCR; TCRdb has only the in-frame clones, and not every one. Among 90,000 to 120,000 clones, around 80% were seen once, and the ten largest hold 1.5% to 2%. The sample consisted of PBMCs. Receptors were obtained from a woman aged 40 to 50 in good health and CMV-seronegative.

V is TRBV6-5 and J is TRBJ2-1; 9 bases are a match to TRBD1. V shed 4 bases, J shed 8 bases, and the junction held 12 bases outside the gene matches. From germline, CDR1 is MNHEY and CDR2 SVGAGI. This CDR3 has 16 amino acids. The CDR3 protein is CASSSPGTGSWHEQFF. The CDR3, as DNA: TGTGCCAGCAGTTCACCTGGGACAGGGAGTTGGCATGAGCAGTTCTTC.

V is TRBV2 and J is TRBJ2-7; no definite D call. Germline V gene lookup returns CDR1 SNHLY and CDR2 FYNNEI. The CDR3 covers 13 residues. Trimming left V 6 bases short and J 4 bases short, with 13 bases between. CDR3 in DNA: TGTGCCAGCAGGATCCCCTACTATTACGAGCAGTACTTC. As protein: CASRIPYYYEQYF.

This clone was observed a handful of times. The V and J genes are TRBV27 and TRBJ1-2; D is unclear. V gave up 4 bases and J gave up 7 bases, with 19 bases separating them. Germline V CDR1 and CDR2: MNHEY, SMNVEV (reference sequence). The CDR3 length is 15 residues. The CDR3 DNA sequence: TGTGCCAGCAGTTCCCTTGCGGGTAGGCTAAGTGGCTACACCTTC. Translated: CASSSLAGRLSGYTF.

The gene calls are TRBV19 and TRBJ2-1; 12 bases match TRBD1. Germline CDR1 reads LNHDA; CDR2 reads SQIVND (reference sequence). The CDR3 spans 15 residues. Trimming removed 3 bases from V and 4 bases from J; junction bases left unmatched: 1. The chain's CDR3 is CASSMGQGAYNEQFF. Here the CDR3 DNA reads TGTGCCAGTAGTATGGGACAGGGGGCGTACAATGAGCAGTTCTTC.

The CDR3 coding sequence is TGTGCCAGCAGCGGCGACAAGCCGTACGAGCAGTACTTC. Translation: CASSGDKPYEQYF. This chain joins TRBV5-8 and TRBJ2-7; the D is unclear. The CDR3 sequence is 13 residues long. The V gene's germline CDR1 is SGHTS and CDR2 YDEGEE. V lost 4 bases and J 4 bases, leaving 12 bases between the germline ends. Full variable domain (remainder filled in from reference TRBV5-8 and TRBJ2-7): EAGVTQSPTHLIKTRGQQATLRCSPISGHTSVYWYQQALGLGLQFLLWYDEGEERNRGNFPPRFSGRQFPNYSSELNVNALELEDSALYLCASSGDKPYEQYFGPGTRLTVT.

The V call is TRBV29-1, the J call TRBJ2-7, with 10 bases aligning to TRBD1. V trimming: 7 bases; J trimming: 3 bases; junction bases outside the gene matches: 3. CDR1 is SQVTM and CDR2 is ANQGSEA in the germline V gene. CDR3 size: 12 residues. In DNA, the CDR3 is TGCAGCGCCCGGACAGGGGGCTACGAGCAGTACTTC. Protein product: CSARTGGYEQYF.

The chain uses TRBV20-1 and TRBJ1-1; no clear D gene. The CDR3 covers 11 residues. CDR1 and CDR2 (germline): DFQATT, SNEGSKA (reference sequence). The V end lost 5 bases, the J end lost 6 bases, and 10 bases lay between the germline ends. The CDR3 is CSAWRVAEAFF. As DNA, the CDR3 is TGCAGTGCTTGGAGGGTGGCTGAAGCTTTCTTT.

This clone was counted between two and nine times. The chain joins TRBV7-3 to TRBJ2-4; D is perhaps TRBD2 (6 bases). The CDR3 extends over 20 amino acids. V was trimmed by 6 bases and J by 2 bases, leaving 29 bases between them. Germline CDR1 and CDR2: SGHTA and FQGTGA. The CDR3 loop reads CASREGLTCRAGFPKNIQYF. CDR3 DNA: TGTGCCAGCAGGGAGGGCCTTACGTGCAGGGCGGGTTTCCCCAAAAACATTCAGTACTTC.

The V call is TRBV11-2, the J call TRBJ2-3; 9 bases map to TRBD2. Germline loops: CDR1 SGHAT, CDR2 FQNNGV. This CDR3 spans 14 amino acids. The V segment lost 1 base and the J segment 4 bases; nucleotides outside the gene matches: 0. The CDR3 protein is CASSLGGRADTQYF. DNA of the CDR3: TGTGCCAGCAGCTTAGGCGGGAGGGCAGATACGCAGTATTTT.

This chain links TRBV5-4 with TRBJ2-7, with D tentatively TRBD1 (6 bases). CDR3 length: 14 amino acids. Trimming took 5 bases from V and 2 from J, leaving 14 bases between them. From germline, CDR1 is SGHNT and CDR2 YYREEE (reference sequence). The CDR3 reads CASRPLDSTYEQYF. CDR3 bases: TGTGCCAGCAGGCCCCTGGACAGCACCTACGAGCAGTACTTC.

The rearrangement joins TRBV19 to TRBJ2-1, with no clear D. V lost 4 bases and J lost 5, with 6 bases in between. This CDR3 has 12 residues. Germline V gene sequence: CDR1 LNHDA, CDR2 SQIVND (reference sequence). The chain's CDR3 is CASSTYNNEQFF. The CDR3 DNA sequence: TGTGCCAGTAGTACCTATAACAATGAGCAGTTCTTC.

This sequence joins TRBV5-4 and TRBJ2-1; TRBD1 is a possible D gene (6 bases). Germline CDR1 SGHNT, CDR2 YYREEE (reference sequence). This CDR3 has 15 amino acids. Trimming took off 1 base at V and 4 bases at J, with 12 bases between the two ends. CDR3 bases: TGTGCCAGCAGCTTGTTACAGGGCCTTTACAATGAGCAGTTCTTC. It codes for CASSLLQGLYNEQFF.

This clone was observed a few times. The chain employs TRBV28 and TRBJ2-7; 9 bases agree with TRBD1. Germline V CDR1 and CDR2: MDHEN, SYDVKM. CDR3 length: 16 residues. J gave up 2 bases and V 6 bases, and 11 bases lay outside the gene matches. DNA for the CDR3: TGTGCCAGCAGACCCAGAGGGACAGGGAAGCCCTACGAGCAGTACTTC. Amino acids: CASRPRGTGKPYEQYF. The variable domain in full, with the rest retrieved from reference TRBV28 and TRBJ2-7, is DVKVTQSSRYLVKRTGEKVFLECVQDMDHENMFWYRQDPGLGLRLIYFSYDVKMKEKGDIPEGYSVSREKKERFSLILESASTNQTSMYLCASRPRGTGKPYEQYFGPGTRLTVT.

This clone came up a few times. The chain couples TRBV6-4 to TRBJ2-2; unclear D gene. CDR1 and CDR2 (germline): MRHNA, SNTAGT. V was shortened by 6 bases and J by 2 bases, with 7 bases between the two germline ends. The CDR3 sequence is 13 residues long. Here the CDR3 DNA reads TGTGCCAGCAGCCAGGCAAACACCGGGGAGCTGTTTTTT. It yields the protein CASSQANTGELFF.

The chain uses TRBV27 and TRBJ2-2; D is ambiguous. The V end was cut by 3 bases, the J end by 1 base, with 6 bases between. The CDR3 totals 14 residues. Germline V CDR1 and CDR2: MNHEY, SMNVEV (reference sequence). CDR3 sequence: CASSLRGNTGELFF. The CDR3 nucleotides read TGTGCCAGCAGTTTGAGAGGGAACACCGGGGAGCTGTTTTTT.

The J gene is TRBJ2-2, the V gene TRBV9, with 10 bases aligning to TRBD2. In germline, CDR1 is SGDLS, CDR2 YYNGEE. The V gene end was trimmed by 4 bases and the J gene end by 5 bases; junction bases not matched to a gene: 8. CDR3 length equals 16 residues. CDR3 sequence reads: CASSSPSGSWTGELFF. The CDR3, as DNA: TGTGCCAGCAGCTCCCCTAGCGGGAGTTGGACCGGGGAGCTGTTTTTT.

The chain carries TRBV28 and TRBJ1-1, with unresolved D. Trimming took 5 bases from V and 7 from J, leaving 17 bases between them. Germline V gives CDR1 MDHEN, CDR2 SYDVKM. This CDR3 comprises 14 residues. CDR3 sequence: CASSPYNRGGEAFF. CDR3 in DNA: TGTGCCAGCAGTCCCTACAACCGGGGAGGTGAAGCTTTCTTT.

The sample holds one count of this clone. J is TRBJ2-1 and V is TRBV18; D is uncertain. CDR3 length equals 14 residues. CDR1 and CDR2 (germline): KGHSH, LQKENI. The V end was cut by 0 bases, the J end by 6 bases, with 9 bases between. CDR3 DNA sequence: TGTGCCAGCTCACCACCCAGACTCTTCAATGAGCAGTTCTTC. It translates to CASSPPRLFNEQFF.